The 10 T cell receptor beta chains below all came from one sample that was sequenced in a study of blood T cell repertoires in COVID-19. The assay was immunoSEQ multiplex PCR, and TCRdb's table has in-frame clones only and misses some. This table has fewer than 400,000 clones, nearly 90% appearing once. Material: PBMCs or T cells enriched from blood (not recorded which). These TCRs come from a woman in her twenties or thirties who had recovered from COVID-19.

This chain uses TRBV4-1 with TRBJ2-1; TRBD2 agrees at 7 bases. Unmatched junction bases numbered 3, after V lost 4 bases and J lost 0 bases. CDR3 length: 15 amino acids. Germline V CDR1 and CDR2: MGHRA, YSYEKL. The CDR3 DNA is TGCGCCAGCAGCCCGCGGGAGAGCTCCTACAATGAGCAGTTCTTC. It yields the protein CASSPRESSYNEQFF.

The V gene is TRBV10-3, the J gene TRBJ2-7; 8 bases match TRBD1. Germline values: CDR1 ENHRY, CDR2 SYGVKD. This CDR3 spans 13 amino acids. The trim removed 4 bases at V and 5 bases at J, leaving 4 bases unmatched. CDR3 coding DNA: TGTGCCATCAGTGCCAGGGGGCAAGACGAGCAGTACTTC. Residues: CAISARGQDEQYF.

This clone was detected once. The gene calls are TRBV30 and TRBJ1-5, with 7 bases lining up with TRBD1. J gave up 7 bases and V 0 bases, and 9 bases lay outside the gene matches. Germline V gene sequence: CDR1 GTSNPN, CDR2 SVGIG (reference sequence). CDR3 length equals 15 residues. The CDR3 nucleotides read TGTGCCTGGAGTGTAGGGCCAGGGGGGCGCCAGCCCCAGCATTTT. Translation: CAWSVGPGGRQPQHF.

This clone was counted once. V usage is TRBV6-6 and J usage is TRBJ1-1; 7 nucleotides agree with TRBD1. The CDR3 is made up of 12 amino acids. The V segment lost 10 bases and the J segment 5 bases; nucleotides outside the gene matches: 7. Germline V gene sequence: CDR1 MNHNY, CDR2 SVGAGI (reference sequence). CDR3 residues: CAIIDRATEAFF. The CDR3 nucleotides are TGTGCCATTATCGACAGGGCTACTGAAGCTTTCTTT.

The chain employs TRBV7-9 and TRBJ2-3; TRBD1 might be the D (6 bases). Germline V gives CDR1 SEHNR, CDR2 FQNEAQ (reference sequence). The CDR3 extends over 14 amino acids. Between the trimmed V and J ends, which lost 4 bases and 2 bases, there was a span of 10 bases. Here the CDR3 DNA reads TGTGCCAGCAGCTCCGGGACATACACAGATACGCAGTATTTT. It translates to CASSSGTYTDTQYF.

As for this clone: The sample has other DNA sequences that encode this CDR3 too. This chain joins TRBV11-2 and TRBJ2-6, with a tentative D call TRBD2 (7 bases). V was pared by 1 base and J by 4 bases, with 20 bases between. Germline lookup yields CDR1 SGHAT and CDR2 FQNNGV. The CDR3 sequence is 19 residues long. This CDR3 reads CASSLVKGGGRKGANVLTF. CDR3 DNA sequence: TGTGCCAGCAGCTTAGTGAAGGGAGGGGGGCGTAAAGGGGCCAACGTCCTGACTTTC.

The V gene is TRBV4-1, the J gene TRBJ1-6, with a weak D call TRBD1 (6 bases). V was shortened by 1 base and J by 2 bases, with 9 bases between the two germline ends. From germline, CDR1 is MGHRA and CDR2 YSYEKL. This CDR3 has 16 residues. CDR3 nucleotide sequence: TGCGCCAGCAGCCAAGCACAGGGAACCTATAATTCACCCCTCCACTTT. It encodes CASSQAQGTYNSPLHF.

The gene calls are TRBV10-3 and TRBJ2-3; 8 nucleotides match TRBD2. V trimming: 7 bases; J trimming: 8 bases; junction bases outside the gene matches: 11. CDR1 and CDR2 (germline): ENHRY, SYGVKD. The CDR3 length is 14 residues. CDR3 DNA: TGTGCCATCACCATCGGGGGGGATATTGGTACGCAGTATTTT. Protein: CAITIGGDIGTQYF.

The chain carries TRBV27 and TRBJ2-3, with 11 bases identical to TRBD2. Trimming cost V 0 bases and J 6 bases; bases outside gene matches: 5. The V gene's germline CDR1 is MNHEY and CDR2 SMNVEV (reference sequence). The CDR3 has 16 residues. The chain's CDR3 is CASSLSSGRAYDTQYF. The DNA for the CDR3 is TGTGCCAGCAGTTTATCTAGCGGGAGGGCCTACGATACGCAGTATTTT.

V gene TRBV4-3 combines with J gene TRBJ1-1, with 8 nucleotides matching TRBD1. The V and J ends lost 0 bases and 4 bases, in that order; junction bases with no gene match: 7. The V gene's germline CDR1 is LGHNA and CDR2 YSLEER. This CDR3 region has 16 residues. The CDR3 coding sequence is TGCGCCAGCAGCCAAGACGACAGGGGTTGGGGCACTGAAGCTTTCTTT. The encoded protein is CASSQDDRGWGTEAFF.